This T cell receptor (beta chain) derives from a study of T cell responses to AZD1222 COVID-19 vaccine (dated by TCRdb to the early 2020s). Turning to the overall study: A total of over 230 trial participants underwent TCR sequencing, of whom about 200 had received two doses of AZD1222 and approximately 26 had received two doses of the MenACWY control vaccine. Trial participants were enrolled by age into 18-55, 56-69 and 70-plus year subgroups, with about 150, 27 and 61 TCR-sequenced participants respectively. Results the study describes overall, beyond this receptor: Most participants were white British and females outnumbered males, and the authors suggested that clonal diversity may have been underestimated. After two AZD1222 doses, spike-specific TCR breadth and depth were significantly higher than at day 0 and than in MenACWY recipients. CD4 TCRs associated with the vaccine covered the entire spike protein, and the dominant responses were in regions 160-218 and 743-854. Because no day 14 peak-response samples were available, repertoires were characterized only after the peak T cell response. Reportedly, close to half of the unique spike-specific TCRs recognized epitopes lying outside the regions that are mutated in the B.1.351 and B.1.1.7 variants. The 56-69-year group was small, and its depth increase did not reach significance, likely because of low power. Conclusions about previously exposed vaccinees are limited, since just six AZD1222 recipients were seropositive for SARS-CoV-2 at baseline.

In the paper's terms, the time point label means: baseline before first vaccination. Sample treatment or condition, as interpreted from the label and publication: meningococcal conjugate vaccine given as trial control. The vaccinee samples were drawn from two UK trials, COV001 and COV002, one of which was a single-blind randomized controlled phase 2/3 trial testing AZD1222 (ChAdOx1 nCoV-19) in healthy adults. For TCRbeta chain sequencing, PBMC samples from trial participants were taken at day 0 and at day 28 after the second dose. From its cysteine to its phenylalanine, the CDR3 spans 13 amino acids. Just the 39-base CDR3 DNA is kept, in frame starting at base 1. The germline V gene sets CDR1 to MGHRA and CDR2 to YSYEKL. V is shortened by 3 bases, J by 7 bases, and the region joining them spans 10 bases. For this clone: The antigen this receptor binds is unknown. Per-nucleotide qualities are absent, and no much larger clonotype sits a single base away.

The CDR3 regions of human TCRbeta chains were analyzed by immunosequencing. The source study handled its data this way. TCRs in the repertoires were matched against a reference library of SARS-CoV-2-specific TCRs that had been generated with the MIRA antigen-specificity platform. Breadth was defined as the fraction of unique TCRs that were SARS-CoV-2-associated. Depth was defined as the fraction of total T cells that were SARS-CoV-2-associated. Using the MIRA data, every spike-specific TCR was mapped to the spike region that the TCR reacted to and assigned to either a CD4 or a CD8 class. Log10-transformed breadth and depth values were compared by one-way ANOVA with Sidak's multiple comparisons tests. TCRdb limited this immuneACCESS table to in-frame rearrangements with V and J called. A share of clones is missing; checked studies link under half to unresolved V genes, and the rest is unexplained. That table furnishes V, J and clone size, whereas the DNA furnished D and trimming. For this sample there are under 70,000 clones; 60% to 85% appear just once. The ten largest make up approximately 23% of the sample.

The sequence is built from TRBV4-1 and TRBJ2-1; no D gene is confidently identified. The clonotype comes from an adult in good health. This sample comprised peripheral blood, obtained on day 0 of MenACWY control vaccination. CDR3 loop: CASSQPLRNEQFF. The bases read TGCGCCAGCAGCCAGCCCCTGAGAAATGAGCAGTTCTTC.